One sample yielded the 3 T cell receptor beta chains listed below, sequenced in a study of beta chain features in type 1 diabetes. No antigen has been assigned to these receptors. Every bit of the isolated RNA underwent reverse transcription, so sequencing read expressed TCRB transcripts. Assay used: immunoSEQ multiplex PCR; TCRdb lists only in-frame clones, some missing. Among roughly 150,000 clones, 10% were seen once, and the ten largest hold more than 0.4%. Whole-study results and caveats: Among patients with Type 1 diabetes, TCRB CDR3s were moderately but significantly shorter in every one of the four CD4+ subsets.

The source material was central memory CD4+ T cells from blood. These receptor sequences come from a man aged 25-45 years with type 1 diabetes.

This clone was counted between two and nine times. This chain joins TRBV20-1 and TRBJ1-2; possibly TRBD1 for D (5 bases). Germline V gene data show CDR1 as DFQATT and CDR2 as SNEGSKA (reference sequence). The CDR3 runs 11 residues. Trimming took off 6 bases at V and 8 bases at J, with 13 bases between the two ends. The CDR3 region is CSASPGLGYTF. CDR3 coding DNA: TGCAGTGCCTCCCCAGGGTTGGGCTACACCTTC.

This clone was observed a few times. The CDR3 nucleotides read TGTGCCAGCAGCTCAGCGGGAGACACCTACAATGAGCAGTTCTTC. Protein product: CASSSAGDTYNEQFF. This chain joins TRBV5-6 and TRBJ2-1; the match to TRBD2 covers 8 bases. The germline V gene has CDR1 SGHDT and CDR2 YYEEEE. V gave up 3 bases and J gave up 2 bases; unmatched junction bases: 4. CDR3 length equals 15 residues.

The V gene is TRBV9, the J gene TRBJ2-6; 7 bases align to TRBD2. The CDR3 is 14 residues long. Losses at the gene ends were 6 bases for V and 2 bases for J; bases not matched to a gene: 2. The V gene's germline CDR1 is SGDLS and CDR2 YYNGEE. The CDR3 DNA reads TGTGCCAGCAACCGGGGGGCTGGGGCCAACGTCCTGACTTTC. This codes for CASNRGAGANVLTF.